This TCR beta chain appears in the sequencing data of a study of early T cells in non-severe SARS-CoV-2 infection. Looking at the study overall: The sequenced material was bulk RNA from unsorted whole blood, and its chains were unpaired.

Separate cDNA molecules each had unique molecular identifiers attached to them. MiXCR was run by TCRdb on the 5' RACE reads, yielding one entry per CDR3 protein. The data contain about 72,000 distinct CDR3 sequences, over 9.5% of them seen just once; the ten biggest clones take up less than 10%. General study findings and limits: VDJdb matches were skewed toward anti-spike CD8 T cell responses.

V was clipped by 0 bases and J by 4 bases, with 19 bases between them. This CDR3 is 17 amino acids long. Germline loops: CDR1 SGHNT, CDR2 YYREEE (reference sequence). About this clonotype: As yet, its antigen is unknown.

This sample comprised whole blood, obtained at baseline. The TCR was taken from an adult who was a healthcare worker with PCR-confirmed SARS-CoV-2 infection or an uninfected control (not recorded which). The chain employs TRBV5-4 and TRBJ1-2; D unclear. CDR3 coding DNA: TGTGCCAGCAGCTTGGGAGGAGCCGGTGGGGAGTTCTATGGCTACACCTTC. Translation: CASSLGGAGGEFYGYTF.